This T cell receptor (beta chain) was identified during a study of blood T cell repertoires in COVID-19. The overall study: COVID-19 samples from acute and convalescent phases originated in the United States, Italy and Spain. The analysed material was cDNA or gDNA that came from T cells, B-cell-depleted T cells, or PBMCs.

Germline CDR1 and CDR2: SGHRS and YFSETQ. The V end was cut by 2 bases, the J end by 4 bases, with 13 bases between. This CDR3 region has 14 residues. In the authors' methods: By means of reference gene primer amplification, nucleated cell counts were estimated. Generated by immunoSEQ multiplex PCR, the TCRdb table keeps only in-frame clones and is missing some. V and J calls and clone size are given by that table; D and trimming were obtained from the DNA. The repertoire consists of about 86,000 clones, with almost 85% occurring once and the leading ten covering 1.2%. There are a few counts of this clone.

The specimen sequenced was peripheral blood. The TCR comes from a woman of 80 years or more with acute or convalescent COVID-19. This chain joins TRBV5-1 and TRBJ2-7; no reliable D call. The CDR3 DNA reads as TGCGCCAGCAGCTTATTACAATCCCAATACGAGCAGTACTTC. Amino acid sequence: CASSLLQSQYEQYF.